These 15 T cell receptor beta chains share one sample of origin, sequenced in a study of T cells in Graves' hyperthyroidism and ophthalmopathy. TCR beta CDR3 regions were amplified from RNA transcripts. Carried out on the TCR CDR3, a first-round RT-PCR used the HTBI primer set. TCRdb passed the multiplex PCR reads through MiXCR, listing each CDR3 protein once. The sample comprises a few hundred thousand distinct CDR3 sequences, about 20% of which are singletons, and approximately 49% rests with the top ten. The specimen was blood. These TCRs come from a woman between 50 and 59 years old with Graves' hyperthyroidism.

The sample holds a few counts of this clonotype. The chain combines TRBV7-8 with TRBJ2-7, with D unclear. Germline values: CDR1 SGHVS, CDR2 FQNEAQ. This CDR3 region has 14 residues. V was shortened by 9 bases and J by 3 bases, with 18 bases between the two germline ends. CDR3 bases: TGTGCCAGTAGTATATATTCAGACCGCTACGAGCAGTACTTC. Residues: CASSIYSDRYEQYF. Supplemented by reference TRBV7-8 and TRBJ2-7, the full variable domain reads GAGVSQSPRYKVAKRGQDVALRCDPISGHVSLFWYQQALGQGPEFLTYFQNEAQLDKSGLPSDRFFAERPEGSVSTLKIQRTQQEDSAVYLCASSIYSDRYEQYFGPGTRLTVT.

This clonotype occurred many times. The chain has TRBV11-2 and TRBJ1-1; D remains ambiguous. Germline-derived CDR1 and CDR2 are SGHAT and FQNNGV. The V end was cut by 0 bases, the J end by 0 bases, with 8 bases between. This CDR3 is 15 amino acids long. In DNA, the CDR3 is TGTGCCAGCAGCTTAGATGCGGCGCTGAACACTGAAGCTTTCTTT. Its protein is CASSLDAALNTEAFF. Full variable domain (rest looked up from reference TRBV11-2 and TRBJ1-1): EAGVAQSPRYKIIEKRQSVAFWCNPISGHATLYWYQQILGQGPKLLIQFQNNGVVDDSQLPKDRFSAERLKGVDSTLKIQPAKLEDSAVYLCASSLDAALNTEAFFGQGTRLTVV.

This clonotype has ten or more counts. The chain has TRBV28 and TRBJ1-2, with D hard to call. This CDR3 is built from 15 residues. V lost 7 bases and J 3 bases, leaving 18 bases between the germline ends. Germline V gene lookup returns CDR1 MDHEN and CDR2 SYDVKM. DNA for the CDR3: TGTGCCAGCACTCTTGGTCGGGCTATAGACTATGGCTACACCTTC. It specifies CASTLGRAIDYGYTF.

This clonotype occurred a few times. The V gene is TRBV20-1, the J gene TRBJ2-3; TRBD1 agrees at 9 bases. Germline V gene lookup returns CDR1 DFQATT and CDR2 SNEGSKA (reference sequence). The length of the CDR3 is 16 residues. The ends lost 3 bases at V and 0 bases at J; junction bases unmatched: 7. CDR3 coding DNA: TGCAGTGCTAGGGGGACAGGGAGGGGGAGCACAGATACGCAGTATTTT. This gives the protein CSARGTGRGSTDTQYF.

In its sample, this clonotype was seen many times. The chain recombines TRBV2 with TRBJ1-1, with 10 positions matching TRBD1. The length of the CDR3 is 15 residues. J lost 0 bases, V lost 8 bases, and 6 bases had no gene match. Germline values: CDR1 SNHLY, CDR2 FYNNEI. The CDR3 nucleotides read TGTGCCAGCGAGACAGGGGGCTCCTTGAACACTGAAGCTTTCTTT. Translation: CASETGGSLNTEAFF.

This clonotype has ten or more counts. The V call is TRBV12-3 or TRBV12-4, the J call TRBJ1-1, with D perhaps matching TRBD1 (5 bases). The CDR3 consists of 14 residues. Trimming left V 3 bases short and J 1 base short, with 9 bases between. This CDR3 is CASSFDRPNTEAFF. The CDR3 nucleotides are TGTGCCAGCAGTTTTGACAGACCGAACACTGAAGCTTTCTTT.

This clonotype was counted ten times or more. The CDR3 DNA follows: TGTGCCAGCAGCTTACTGACAGGGACTAATTCACCCCTCCACTTT. It codes for CASSLLTGTNSPLHF. This chain joins TRBV7-2 and TRBJ1-6; 7 nucleotides match TRBD1. The germline V gene encodes CDR1 SGHTA and CDR2 FQGNSA. Trimming at V came to 2 bases and at J to 6 bases, leaving 4 bases not matched to a gene. This CDR3 comprises 15 residues.

This clonotype was detected only a few times. V is TRBV3-1 and J is TRBJ2-2, with TRBD2 matching 11 bases. The CDR3 is 21 residues long. V was clipped by 4 bases and J by 1 base; unmatched bases: 17. Germline V CDR1 and CDR2: LGHDT, YNNKEL (reference sequence). This chain's CDR3 is CASSPFPPASGGPQNTGELFF. For the CDR3, the DNA is TGTGCCAGCAGCCCGTTCCCCCCAGCTAGCGGGGGGCCCCAGAACACCGGGGAGCTGTTTTTT.

This clonotype appeared many times. The J gene is TRBJ2-5, the V gene TRBV7-3, with 10 bases aligning to TRBD2. V lost 3 bases to trimming and J lost 5 bases; unmatched junction nucleotides: 3. The CDR3 length is 14 residues. CDR1 and CDR2 from the germline V gene are SGHTA and FQGTGA. CDR3 DNA: TGTGCCAGCAGCTTGACAGCGGGAGGGGAGACCCAGTACTTC. This encodes CASSLTAGGETQYF.

The chain joins TRBV20-1 to TRBJ2-3; TRBD1 or TRBD2 may be the D gene (5 bases each). The germline V gene encodes CDR1 DFQATT and CDR2 SNEGSKA (reference sequence). Trimming shortened V by 0 bases and J by 0 bases, and 22 bases separated the two germline ends. The CDR3 runs to 19 residues. The CDR3 here is CSARDPRGLETTSTDTQYF. The DNA of the CDR3 is TGCAGTGCTAGAGATCCCCGGGGCCTAGAGACGACTAGCACAGATACGCAGTATTTT.

The rearrangement links TRBV19 to TRBJ1-1; D perhaps matches TRBD1 (5 bases). V lost 3 bases and J lost 2, with 16 bases in between. The CDR3 extends over 16 amino acids. Germline V CDR1 and CDR2: LNHDA, SQIVND (reference sequence). This chain's CDR3 is CASSMRQTDRNTEAFF. CDR3 in DNA: TGTGCCAGTAGTATGAGACAGACAGATAGAAACACTGAAGCTTTCTTT. Supplemented by reference TRBV19 and TRBJ1-1, the full variable domain reads DGGITQSPKYLFRKEGQNVTLSCEQNLNHDAMYWYRQDPGQGLRLIYYSQIVNDFQKGDIAEGYSVSREKKESFPLTVTSAQKNPTAFYLCASSMRQTDRNTEAFFGQGTRLTVV.

The V gene is TRBV15, the J gene TRBJ2-3, with TRBD1 matching 7 bases. Germline CDR1 LNHNV, CDR2 YYDKDF (reference sequence). J gave up 6 bases and V 0 bases, and 12 bases lay outside the gene matches. CDR3 size: 17 residues. The CDR3 region has the DNA TGTGCCACCAGCAGAGAAAGGACAGGATTCAGTAGGGATACGCAGTATTTT. Translated, it gives CATSRERTGFSRDTQYF. Drawing the rest from reference TRBV15 and TRBJ2-3, the complete variable domain is DAMVIQNPRYQVTQFGKPVTLSCSQTLNHNVMYWYQQKSSQAPKLLFHYYDKDFNNEADTPDNFQSRRPNTSFCFLDIRSPGLGDTAMYLCATSRERTGFSRDTQYFGPGTRLTVL.

In DNA form, the CDR3 reads TGTGCCATCAGCGGAGGACAGGCATCGGTGGCCCAGTACTTC. This gives the protein CAISGGQASVAQYF. The V gene is TRBV10-3, the J gene TRBJ2-5; TRBD1 aligns across 7 bases. This CDR3 has 14 residues. Per the germline V gene, CDR1 is ENHRY and CDR2 is SYGVKD. After removal of 6 bases from V and 9 bases from J, the junction contained 13 bases not matched to a gene.

The rearrangement joins TRBV19 to TRBJ2-1, with 9 bases aligning to TRBD1. CDR3 length: 13 amino acids. In germline, CDR1 is LNHDA, CDR2 SQIVND (reference sequence). V dropped 10 bases and J dropped 8; count of bases not matched to a gene: 9. CDR3 nucleotides: TGTGCCACCCCGGGACAGGGCACGGATGAGCAGTTCTTC. It yields the protein CATPGQGTDEQFF.

This clonotype was observed a few times. The chain has TRBV7-9 and TRBJ2-3; D is uncertain. Per germline, CDR1 SEHNR and CDR2 FQNEAQ (reference sequence). V was cut by 5 bases and J by 1 base, with 13 bases left in between. The CDR3 sequence is 15 residues long. DNA for the CDR3: TGTGCCAGCAGCCTGGGCCTCACTCGCACAGATACGCAGTATTTT. Translating gives CASSLGLTRTDTQYF.